Sequencing of this T cell receptor beta chain was carried out in a study of shared T cell receptors in the human thymus. The CDR3 is 17 residues long. From germline, CDR1 is MDHEN and CDR2 SYDVKM. V trimming: 4 bases; J trimming: 9 bases; junction bases outside the gene matches: 19. Some clones are missing from TCRdb's copy, which holds only in-frame ones; the method was immunoSEQ multiplex PCR. Counted here are 700,000 to 750,000 clones, 70% to 90% occurring once; the ten biggest clones make up around 0.0094%. These data also formed part of another study, on human thymus T cells. Per that paper: Corrective surgery for congenital heart defects was being performed on the healthy Finnish infants who were the donors. Thymus was obtained from resections taken during corrective heart surgery. Thymic and blood repertoires seemed to show skewed V and J gene use.

The chain recombines TRBV28 with TRBJ2-7; 9 bases align to TRBD1. The clonotype comes from a girl younger than two with a congenital heart defect. Sequenced input: thymocytes. CDR3 loop: CASSSSRGTGSWSGQYF. CDR3 sequence (DNA): TGTGCCAGCAGTTCTTCTCGGGGGACAGGGAGTTGGTCGGGGCAGTACTTC.